These T cell receptor beta chains were read from a single sample in a study of beta chain features in type 1 diabetes. Sequencing used immunoSEQ multiplex PCR; TCRdb keeps in-frame clones, though not all of them. The sample records 680,000 or so clones, around an eighth being singletons. Material for sequencing was naive CD4+ T cells from blood. The receptors were sampled from a man aged 18 to 35 with type 1 diabetes. Both conserved end residues are part of each CDR3. Fields, in order: J gene, clone size, D gene, V gene, CDR3 protein, CDR3 DNA. The D gene is left open where the match is weak. The size field is filled for only some rows; it gives once, few, many or a size class.

J gene: TRBJ2-7; clone size: .; D gene: TRBD2; V gene: TRBV30; CDR3 protein: CAWNRGGYEQYF; CDR3 DNA: TGTGCCTGGAACCGCGGGGGCTACGAGCAGTACTTC
J gene: TRBJ2-1; clone size: .; D gene: TRBD1; V gene: TRBV7-9; CDR3 protein: CASSSYTGVLDNEQFF; CDR3 DNA: TGTGCCAGCAGCTCATACACAGGGGTCTTGGACAATGAGCAGTTCTTC
J gene: TRBJ2-1; clone size: .; D gene: TRBD1; V gene: TRBV4-1; CDR3 protein: CASRETQGASYNEQFF; CDR3 DNA: TGCGCCAGCAGGGAAACCCAGGGGGCATCCTACAATGAGCAGTTCTTC
J gene: TRBJ2-3; clone size: few; D gene: .; V gene: TRBV6-5; CDR3 protein: CASSRSLSTDTQYF; CDR3 DNA: TGTGCCAGCAGCCGTTCTTTAAGCACAGATACGCAGTATTTT
J gene: TRBJ2-7; clone size: few; D gene: TRBD1; V gene: TRBV29-1; CDR3 protein: CSVVGTASYEQYF; CDR3 DNA: TGCAGCGTTGTAGGGACAGCATCCTACGAGCAGTACTTC
J gene: TRBJ2-7; clone size: .; D gene: .; V gene: TRBV30; CDR3 protein: CAWSVRQATYEQYF; CDR3 DNA: TGTGCCTGGAGTGTCCGACAGGCAACCTACGAGCAGTACTTC
J gene: TRBJ2-7; clone size: few; D gene: .; V gene: TRBV15; CDR3 protein: CATSQGSEGGSYEQYF; CDR3 DNA: TGTGCCACCAGCCAGGGGAGTGAAGGGGGGTCCTACGAGCAGTACTTC
J gene: TRBJ2-5; clone size: few; D gene: .; V gene: TRBV18; CDR3 protein: CASSREYQETQYF; CDR3 DNA: TGTGCCAGCTCACGGGAATACCAAGAGACCCAGTACTTC
J gene: TRBJ1-4; clone size: .; D gene: TRBD1; V gene: TRBV9; CDR3 protein: CASSVDRGGMEKLFF; CDR3 DNA: TGTGCCAGCAGCGTAGACAGGGGTGGAATGGAAAAACTGTTTTTT
J gene: TRBJ1-1; clone size: .; D gene: .; V gene: TRBV29-1; CDR3 protein: CSVEVLQGKVEAFF; CDR3 DNA: TGCAGCGTTGAAGTCCTACAGGGTAAGGTGGAAGCTTTCTTT
J gene: TRBJ2-4; clone size: .; D gene: .; V gene: TRBV11-3; CDR3 protein: CASSLWGGRKAKNIQYF; CDR3 DNA: TGTGCCAGCAGCCTCTGGGGGGGCAGAAAAGCCAAAAACATTCAGTACTTC
J gene: TRBJ2-5; clone size: .; D gene: TRBD2; V gene: TRBV11-3; CDR3 protein: CASSPRGSGGWGETQYF; CDR3 DNA: TGTGCCAGCAGCCCCCGGGGTAGCGGGGGTTGGGGGGAGACCCAGTACTTC
J gene: TRBJ2-1; clone size: .; D gene: .; V gene: TRBV6-5; CDR3 protein: CASRLRETSYNEQFF; CDR3 DNA: TGTGCCAGCAGACTCAGGGAGACCTCCTACAATGAGCAGTTCTTC
J gene: TRBJ2-3; clone size: few; D gene: .; V gene: TRBV5-1; CDR3 protein: CATKETSTDTQYF; CDR3 DNA: TGCGCCACCAAGGAGACTAGCACAGATACGCAGTATTTT
J gene: TRBJ1-1; clone size: .; D gene: .; V gene: TRBV7-6; CDR3 protein: CASSSGTPGTEAFF; CDR3 DNA: TGTGCCAGCAGCTCTGGGACGCCCGGGACTGAAGCTTTCTTT
J gene: TRBJ2-5; clone size: .; D gene: TRBD2; V gene: TRBV5-1; CDR3 protein: CASSLWTSSQETQYF; CDR3 DNA: TGCGCCAGCAGCTTGTGGACTAGCAGCCAAGAGACCCAGTACTTC
J gene: TRBJ2-1; clone size: .; D gene: .; V gene: TRBV29-1; CDR3 protein: CSALRGNEQFF; CDR3 DNA: TGCAGCGCACTTCGGGGGAATGAGCAGTTCTTC
J gene: TRBJ1-1; clone size: few; D gene: TRBD1; V gene: TRBV30; CDR3 protein: CAWTPGTVNTEAFF; CDR3 DNA: TGTGCCTGGACCCCCGGGACAGTAAACACTGAAGCTTTCTTT
J gene: TRBJ1-5; clone size: few; D gene: .; V gene: TRBV30; CDR3 protein: CAWSGQQDQPQHF; CDR3 DNA: TGTGCCTGGAGTGGACAGCAAGATCAGCCCCAGCATTTT
J gene: TRBJ2-7; clone size: .; D gene: TRBD2; V gene: TRBV28; CDR3 protein: CASERGGAFEQYF; CDR3 DNA: TGTGCCAGCGAACGCGGGGGGGCTTTCGAGCAGTACTTC
J gene: TRBJ2-7; clone size: few; D gene: .; V gene: TRBV29-1; CDR3 protein: CSVVRLYEQYF; CDR3 DNA: TGCAGCGTTGTAAGACTGTACGAGCAGTACTTC
J gene: TRBJ1-2; clone size: .; D gene: .; V gene: TRBV5-1; CDR3 protein: CASSFEGGYGYTF; CDR3 DNA: TGCGCCAGCAGCTTTGAGGGGGGCTATGGCTACACCTTC
J gene: TRBJ2-3; clone size: few; D gene: .; V gene: TRBV6-5; CDR3 protein: CASSYSYGDTQYF; CDR3 DNA: TGTGCCAGCAGTTACTCGTATGGAGATACGCAGTATTTT
J gene: TRBJ1-6; clone size: .; D gene: .; V gene: TRBV28; CDR3 protein: CASSLMNSPLHF; CDR3 DNA: TGTGCCAGCAGTCTGATGAATTCACCCCTCCACTTT
J gene: TRBJ1-6; clone size: .; D gene: TRBD1; V gene: TRBV2; CDR3 protein: CASSVVETGNSPLHF; CDR3 DNA: TGTGCCAGCAGTGTTGTAGAGACAGGGAATTCACCCCTCCACTTT
J gene: TRBJ2-7; clone size: .; D gene: .; V gene: TRBV30; CDR3 protein: CAWSGVGTYEQYF; CDR3 DNA: TGTGCCTGGAGCGGGGTAGGAACCTACGAGCAGTACTTC
J gene: TRBJ1-1; clone size: .; D gene: .; V gene: TRBV7-2; CDR3 protein: CASRHTGPLNTEAFF; CDR3 DNA: TGTGCCAGCAGACACACGGGACCGCTGAACACTGAAGCTTTCTTT
J gene: TRBJ1-6; clone size: few; D gene: .; V gene: TRBV10-3; CDR3 protein: CAISESRVWNSPLHF; CDR3 DNA: TGTGCCATCAGTGAGTCGAGAGTTTGGAATTCACCCCTCCACTTT
J gene: TRBJ2-5; clone size: .; D gene: .; V gene: TRBV5-6; CDR3 protein: CASSPGDWETQYF; CDR3 DNA: TGTGCCAGCAGCCCCGGGGACTGGGAGACCCAGTACTTC
J gene: TRBJ1-2; clone size: few; D gene: .; V gene: TRBV14; CDR3 protein: CASSQDGRQALGYTF; CDR3 DNA: TGTGCCAGCAGCCAAGATGGCCGGCAAGCCCTTGGCTACACCTTC
J gene: TRBJ1-4; clone size: few; D gene: .; V gene: TRBV18; CDR3 protein: CASSPPSGGGEKLFF; CDR3 DNA: TGTGCCAGCTCACCACCGTCGGGGGGTGGTGAAAAACTGTTTTTT
J gene: TRBJ2-1; clone size: few; D gene: TRBD2; V gene: TRBV10-3; CDR3 protein: CAISLLAGAGDEQFF; CDR3 DNA: TGTGCCATCAGTTTACTAGCGGGAGCCGGCGATGAGCAGTTCTTC
J gene: TRBJ1-2; clone size: .; D gene: .; V gene: TRBV5-1; CDR3 protein: CASSQGLDGYTF; CDR3 DNA: TGCGCCAGCAGCCAGGGACTAGACGGCTACACCTTC
J gene: TRBJ2-3; clone size: few; D gene: TRBD1; V gene: TRBV7-9; CDR3 protein: CASSLTGVTTDTQYF; CDR3 DNA: TGTGCCAGCAGCTTAACAGGGGTCACCACAGATACGCAGTATTTT
J gene: TRBJ2-2; clone size: few; D gene: TRBD2; V gene: TRBV29-1; CDR3 protein: CSVEGLAENTGELFF; CDR3 DNA: TGCAGCGTTGAAGGACTAGCGGAAAACACCGGGGAGCTGTTTTTT
J gene: TRBJ2-1; clone size: few; D gene: TRBD2; V gene: TRBV15; CDR3 protein: CATSITSGGHNEQFF; CDR3 DNA: TGTGCCACCAGCATTACTAGCGGGGGGCACAATGAGCAGTTCTTC
J gene: TRBJ2-3; clone size: .; D gene: TRBD1; V gene: TRBV18; CDR3 protein: CASSPPGTGSDTQYF; CDR3 DNA: TGTGCCAGCTCACCCCCCGGGACAGGGTCAGATACGCAGTATTTT
J gene: TRBJ1-2; clone size: .; D gene: TRBD1; V gene: TRBV30; CDR3 protein: CAWSEGSGQGNYGYTF; CDR3 DNA: TGTGCCTGGAGTGAGGGGTCGGGACAGGGGAACTATGGCTACACCTTC
J gene: TRBJ1-1; clone size: few; D gene: .; V gene: TRBV29-1; CDR3 protein: CSVGGTGNTEAFF; CDR3 DNA: TGCAGCGTTGGGGGTACGGGGAACACTGAAGCTTTCTTT
J gene: TRBJ2-5; clone size: .; D gene: .; V gene: TRBV7-9; CDR3 protein: CASSPIETQETQYF; CDR3 DNA: TGTGCCAGCAGCCCGATAGAAACCCAAGAGACCCAGTACTTC
J gene: TRBJ1-1; clone size: .; D gene: .; V gene: TRBV6-1; CDR3 protein: CASTGIVNTEAFF; CDR3 DNA: TGTGCCAGCACCGGGATAGTGAACACTGAAGCTTTCTTT
J gene: TRBJ2-5; clone size: .; D gene: TRBD1; V gene: TRBV27; CDR3 protein: CASRGTGGRQETQYF; CDR3 DNA: TGTGCCAGCAGGGGGACAGGGGGCAGACAAGAGACCCAGTACTTC
J gene: TRBJ2-6; clone size: few; D gene: .; V gene: TRBV6-6; CDR3 protein: CASTPQRLSGANVLTF; CDR3 DNA: TGTGCCAGCACCCCACAGCGCCTCTCTGGGGCCAACGTCCTGACTTTC
J gene: TRBJ1-1; clone size: .; D gene: TRBD1; V gene: TRBV7-8; CDR3 protein: CASSLGQGGLTEAFF; CDR3 DNA: TGTGCCAGCAGCTTAGGACAGGGAGGGCTCACTGAAGCTTTCTTT
J gene: TRBJ2-7; clone size: .; D gene: TRBD1; V gene: TRBV4-1; CDR3 protein: CASSPTRQGNYEQYF; CDR3 DNA: TGCGCCAGCAGCCCAACACGACAGGGAAACTACGAGCAGTACTTC